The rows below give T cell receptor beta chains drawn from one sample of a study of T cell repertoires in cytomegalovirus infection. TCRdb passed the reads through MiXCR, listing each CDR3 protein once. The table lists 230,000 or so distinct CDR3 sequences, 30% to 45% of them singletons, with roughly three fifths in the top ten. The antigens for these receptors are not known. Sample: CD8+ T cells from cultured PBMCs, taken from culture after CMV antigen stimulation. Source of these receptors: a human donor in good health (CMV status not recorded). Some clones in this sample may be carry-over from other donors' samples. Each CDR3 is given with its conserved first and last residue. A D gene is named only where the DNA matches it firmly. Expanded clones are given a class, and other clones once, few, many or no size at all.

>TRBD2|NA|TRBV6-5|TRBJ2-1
TGTGCCAGCAGTTACTCGGGGGAGGGAGAAGGAAGCTCCTACAATGAGCAGTTCTTC
CASSYSGEGEGSSYNEQFF
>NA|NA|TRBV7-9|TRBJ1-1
TGTGCCAGCAGCACCCTTGGGCGGGGCGGCATGAACACTGAAGCTTTCTTT
CASSTLGRGGMNTEAFF
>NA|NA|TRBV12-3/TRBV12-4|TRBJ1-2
TGTGCCAGCAGTTTTTATTCCCCCGGGACCTACTATGGCTACACCTTC
CASSFYSPGTYYGYTF
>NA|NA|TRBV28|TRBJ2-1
TGTGCCAGCAGTCCCCATGGGGCTGAGCAGTTCTTC
CASSPHGAEQFF
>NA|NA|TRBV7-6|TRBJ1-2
TGTGCCAGCAGCTTAGAGTTAGGAGCTAACTATGGCTACACCTTC
CASSLELGANYGYTF
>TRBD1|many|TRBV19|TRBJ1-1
TGTGCCAGTAGTTCCTGGACAGGGAGGGACACTGAAGCTTTCTTT
CASSSWTGRDTEAFF
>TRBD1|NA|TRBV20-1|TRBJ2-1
TGCAGTGCTAGAGATCGGGGGGACAGGGGGGCTGAGCAGTTCTTC
CSARDRGDRGAEQFF
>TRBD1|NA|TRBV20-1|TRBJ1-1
TGCAGTGCTAGAGACCCGACAGGGGGTCGGGTGGAAAAAGCTTTCTTT
CSARDPTGGRVEKAFF
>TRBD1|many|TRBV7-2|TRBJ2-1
TGTGCCAGCAGATTCCGGGACAGCTCCTACAATGAGCAGTTCTTC
CASRFRDSSYNEQFF
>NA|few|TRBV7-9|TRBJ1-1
TGTGCCAGCAGCAACCAGGTTAACACTGAAGCTTTCTTT
CASSNQVNTEAFF
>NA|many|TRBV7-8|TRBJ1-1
TGTGCCAGCAGCCTAGAAGGCTGGCGGACTTTATTTGAAGCTTTCTTT
CASSLEGWRTLFEAFF
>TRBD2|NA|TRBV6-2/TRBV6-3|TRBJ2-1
TGTGCCAGCAGTTCCCTCACCACGACTAGCGTCCACAATGAGCAGTTCTTC
CASSSLTTTSVHNEQFF
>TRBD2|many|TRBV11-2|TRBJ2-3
TGTGCCAGCACCCGCCTAGCGGGAGGCAATACGCAGTATTTT
CASTRLAGGNTQYF
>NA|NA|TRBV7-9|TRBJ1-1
TGTGCCAGCAGCACAATAACAGGGCCGAACACTGAAGCTTTCTTT
CASSTITGPNTEAFF
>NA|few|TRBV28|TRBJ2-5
TGTGCCAGCAGTCGAGGGGAGACCCAGTACTTC
CASSRGETQYF
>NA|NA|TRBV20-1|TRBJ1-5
TGCAGTGCTAGAGAAGGACGGCAGCCCCAGCATTTT
CSAREGRQPQHF
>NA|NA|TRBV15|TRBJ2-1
TGTGCCACCAGCAGGGGGGAGACCACATTATACAATGAGCAGTTCTTC
CATSRGETTLYNEQFF
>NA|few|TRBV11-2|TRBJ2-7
TGTGCCAGCAGCTTAGAGACGGACGAGCAGTACTTC
CASSLETDEQYF
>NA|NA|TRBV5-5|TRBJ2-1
TGTGCCAGCACCTGGTGTAATGAGCAGTTCTTC
CASTWCNEQFF
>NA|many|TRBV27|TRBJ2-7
TGTGCCAGCAGTTTAATTGGCGGGCTTAGCTCCTACGAGCAGTACTTC
CASSLIGGLSSYEQYF
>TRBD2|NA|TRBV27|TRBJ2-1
TGTGCCAGCAGTTCGCGGACTAGCGGGACCTACAATGAGCAGTTCTTC
CASSSRTSGTYNEQFF
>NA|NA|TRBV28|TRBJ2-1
TGTGCCAGCAGTCGATTTTCCGGGACTCACGATGAGCAGTTCTTC
CASSRFSGTHDEQFF
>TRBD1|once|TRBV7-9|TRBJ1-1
TGTGCCAGCAGCTTAGCGGGGAGGGGACAGTTGAACACTGAAGCTTTCTTT
CASSLAGRGQLNTEAFF
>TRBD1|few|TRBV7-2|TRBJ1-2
TGTGCCAGCTCCTTCTCTGACAGGGGTTATGGCTACACCTTC
CASSFSDRGYGYTF
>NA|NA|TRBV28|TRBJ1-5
TGTGCCAGCAGATCCCGACAGACTTTGCGCAATCAGCCCCAGCATTTT
CASRSRQTLRNQPQHF
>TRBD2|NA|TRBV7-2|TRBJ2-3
TGTGCCAGCAGCTTGGGGACTAGACAAACAGATACGCAGTATTTT
CASSLGTRQTDTQYF
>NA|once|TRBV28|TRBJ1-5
TGTGCCAGCAGCTCCCGGACAGTAAACAATCAGCCCCAGCATTTT
CASSSRTVNNQPQHF
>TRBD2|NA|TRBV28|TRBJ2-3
TGTGCCAGCAGTTTCATAGCGGGGGCGGGCACAGATACGCAGTATTTT
CASSFIAGAGTDTQYF
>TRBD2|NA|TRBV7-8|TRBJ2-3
TGTGCCAGCAGCTTAGGGCTAGCGGGGGGCCCCGAGGATACGCAGTATTTT
CASSLGLAGGPEDTQYF
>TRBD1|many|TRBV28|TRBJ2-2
TGTGCCAGCAGTATAGGGGGCTCGGACACCGGGGAGCTGTTTTTT
CASSIGGSDTGELFF
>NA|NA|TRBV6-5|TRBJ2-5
TGTGCCAGCAGTGAAGAAGGGACCCAAGAGACCCAGTACTTC
CASSEEGTQETQYF
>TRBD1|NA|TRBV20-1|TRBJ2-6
TGCAGTGCTAGAAGGACAGGCGACTCTGGGGCCAACGTCCTGACTTTC
CSARRTGDSGANVLTF
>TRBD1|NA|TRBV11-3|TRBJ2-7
TGTGCCAGCAGCTTAGGCTCAGGGGGTCATCACGAGCAGTACTTC
CASSLGSGGHHEQYF
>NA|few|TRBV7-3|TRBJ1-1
TGTGCCAGCAGCTCCACCATGGACACTGAAGCTTTCTTT
CASSSTMDTEAFF
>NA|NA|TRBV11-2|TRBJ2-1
TGTGCCAGCAGCCCTAGCGATGAGCAGTTCTTC
CASSPSDEQFF
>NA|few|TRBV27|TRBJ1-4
TGTGCCAGCAGTTTGTTGGCAAAGGATGAAAAACTGTTTTTT
CASSLLAKDEKLFF
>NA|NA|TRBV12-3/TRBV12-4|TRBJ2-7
TGTGCCAGCAGTTCCCCGGACGGGAGCTCCTACGAGCAGTACTTC
CASSSPDGSSYEQYF
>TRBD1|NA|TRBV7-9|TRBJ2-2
TGTGCCAGCACCCCTTTCGGGACAGGTTCGAACACCGGGGAGCTGTTTTTT
CASTPFGTGSNTGELFF
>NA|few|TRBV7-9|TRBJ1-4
TGTGCCAGCAGCCCTACAACGGGGAGGGATAAGGAAAAACTGTTTTTT
CASSPTTGRDKEKLFF
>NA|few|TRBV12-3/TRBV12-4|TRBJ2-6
TGTGCCAGCAGTTTAGGACCCCGACGGGCTGGGGCCAACGTCCTGACTTTC
CASSLGPRRAGANVLTF